The 22 T cell receptor beta chains listed next were all sequenced from one sample in a study of T cell changes during pregnancy in multiple sclerosis. Sequenced by immunoSEQ multiplex PCR; TCRdb stores in-frame clones only, minus some. The sample carries 45,000 to 55,000 clones, 92% recorded once. Sequenced material: peripheral blood, taken in the third trimester of pregnancy. The receptors come from a female donor with multiple sclerosis, enrolled in a pregnancy study.

The V gene is TRBV6-5, the J gene TRBJ2-7, with TRBD1 matching 9 bases. The CDR3 is 15 amino acids. Germline V CDR1 and CDR2: MNHEY, SVGAGI. The trim removed 4 bases at V and 0 bases at J, leaving 4 bases unmatched. The CDR3 here is CASSLGQGSSYEQYF. In DNA, the CDR3 is TGTGCCAGCAGTTTGGGACAGGGCTCCTCCTACGAGCAGTACTTC.

V and J are TRBV27 and TRBJ2-3; D is unclear. Trimming took 2 bases from V and 0 from J, leaving 6 bases between them. Germline CDR1 reads MNHEY; CDR2 reads SMNVEV (reference sequence). The CDR3 has 14 residues. The CDR3 DNA reads TGTGCCAGCAGTTTAGTAGCTAGCACAGATACGCAGTATTTT. Translation gives CASSLVASTDTQYF.

J is TRBJ2-3 and V is TRBV29-1, with TRBD2 matching 13 bases. This CDR3 is built from 15 residues. Germline V gives CDR1 SQVTM, CDR2 ANQGSEA. The V and J ends lost 3 bases and 6 bases, in that order; junction bases with no gene match: 6. The CDR3 sequence is CSVDGTSGISDTQYF. Written as DNA, the CDR3 is TGCAGCGTTGATGGGACTAGCGGGATCAGTGATACGCAGTATTTT.

The chain links TRBV7-9 to TRBJ1-2, with 8 positions matching TRBD1. After removal of 5 bases from V and 6 bases from J, the junction contained 14 bases not matched to a gene. The CDR3 loop spans 16 amino acids. CDR1 is SEHNR, CDR2 FQNEAQ, per germline (reference sequence). CDR3 sequence reads: CASSPDWTGKENGYTF. The CDR3 coding sequence is TGTGCCAGCAGCCCCGACTGGACAGGGAAGGAGAATGGCTACACCTTC.

The rearrangement links TRBV19 to TRBJ2-1, with D possibly being TRBD2 (6 bases). V was cut by 5 bases and J by 0 bases, with 14 bases left in between. The CDR3 is 16 amino acids. Germline-derived CDR1 and CDR2 are LNHDA and SQIVND (reference sequence). The CDR3 loop reads CASSGAGSFSYNEQFF. The CDR3 nucleotides read TGTGCCAGTAGTGGCGCCGGGAGCTTCTCCTACAATGAGCAGTTCTTC.

The V and J genes are TRBV6-6 and TRBJ1-5; 9 bases are shared with TRBD1. J lost 5 bases, V lost 6 bases, and 8 bases had no gene match. The CDR3 is 15 amino acids. Germline V gives CDR1 MNHNY, CDR2 SVGAGI (reference sequence). CDR3 sequence reads: CASRGGQGRDQPQHF. DNA for the CDR3: TGTGCCAGCAGGGGGGGACAGGGAAGGGATCAGCCCCAGCATTTT.

This sequence joins TRBV6-5 and TRBJ1-1, with TRBD1 matching over 10 bases. Germline V gives CDR1 MNHEY, CDR2 SVGAGI. The CDR3 is made up of 16 amino acids. V trimming: 4 bases; J trimming: 3 bases; junction bases outside the gene matches: 8. DNA of the CDR3: TGTGCCAGCAGTTCCCCGGGACAGGGGTCGCACACTGAAGCTTTCTTT. This sequence encodes CASSSPGQGSHTEAFF.

The rearrangement joins TRBV5-4 to TRBJ1-5; D not resolved. The CDR3 is 13 amino acids. CDR1 is SGHNT and CDR2 is YYREEE in the germline V gene (reference sequence). V was cut by 4 bases and J by 3 bases, with 8 bases left in between. CDR3 region: CASSRETNQPQHF. DNA of the CDR3: TGTGCCAGCAGCCGAGAAACCAATCAGCCCCAGCATTTT. The whole variable domain, filled in from reference TRBV5-4 and TRBJ1-5, reads ETGVTQSPTHLIKTRGQQVTLRCSSQSGHNTVSWYQQALGQGPQFIFQYYREEENGRGNFPPRFSGLQFPNYSSELNVNALELDDSALYLCASSRETNQPQHFGDGTRLSIL.

This rearrangement joins TRBV5-1 to TRBJ2-7, with D possibly being TRBD1 (5 bases). Germline CDR1 and CDR2: SGHRS and YFSETQ. CDR3 length: 16 amino acids. V gave up 3 bases and J gave up 6 bases, with 22 bases separating them. This chain's CDR3 is CASSSRQSSLLPEQYF. For the CDR3, the DNA is TGCGCCAGCAGCTCTCGACAGAGTAGCCTCCTTCCCGAGCAGTACTTC.

This chain uses TRBV9 with TRBJ2-3, with a weak D call TRBD2 (6 bases). This CDR3 spans 15 amino acids. Trimming took off 3 bases at V and 2 bases at J, with 13 bases between the two ends. In germline, CDR1 is SGDLS, CDR2 YYNGEE. As DNA, the CDR3 is TGTGCCAGCAGCGCCGGGACTGGCGCCACAGATACGCAGTATTTT. Translation gives CASSAGTGATDTQYF.

The chain has TRBV28 and TRBJ2-5, with D unclear. The CDR3 contains 13 residues. Germline loops: CDR1 MDHEN, CDR2 SYDVKM. Trimming cost V 6 bases and J 1 base, with 9 bases left between them. CDR3 amino acids: CASSLQSQETQYF. The CDR3, as DNA: TGTGCCAGCAGCCTGCAGTCCCAAGAGACCCAGTACTTC.

DNA for the CDR3: TGTGCCAGCAGTTTAATCTCCCGACTAGCGGGAGGTTCTGATGAGCAGTTCTTC. It specifies CASSLISRLAGGSDEQFF. The V gene is TRBV27, the J gene TRBJ2-1; TRBD2 matches at 13 bases. This CDR3 region has 18 residues. V shed 2 bases, J shed 8 bases, and the junction held 12 bases outside the gene matches. Per germline, CDR1 MNHEY and CDR2 SMNVEV (reference sequence).

This chain connects TRBV7-3 to TRBJ2-2; 11 nucleotides line up with TRBD1. J lost 3 bases, V lost 5 bases, and 5 bases had no gene match. CDR1 is SGHTA, CDR2 FQGTGA, per germline. The length of the CDR3 is 16 residues. The CDR3: CASSPRDRGDTGELFF. The CDR3 DNA follows: TGTGCCAGCAGCCCCCGGGACAGGGGGGACACCGGGGAGCTGTTTTTT.

The chain employs TRBV5-6 and TRBJ1-1; D call uncertain. The CDR3 has 15 residues. The V and J ends lost 0 bases and 0 bases respectively, with 9 bases between them. The germline V gene encodes CDR1 SGHDT and CDR2 YYEEEE. CDR3 region: CASSLVRGLNTEAFF. The CDR3 DNA reads TGTGCCAGCAGCTTGGTACGTGGCCTGAACACTGAAGCTTTCTTT.

The chain employs TRBV27 and TRBJ1-3; weak D call: TRBD1 (5 bases). Germline CDR1 is MNHEY and CDR2 is SMNVEV (reference sequence). The V end lost 3 bases, the J end lost 0 bases, and 18 bases lay between the germline ends. The CDR3 contains 18 residues. CDR3 sequence (DNA): TGTGCCAGCAGTTTGGGGCACCCTGGGCACCACTCTGGAAACACCATATATTTT. This translates into CASSLGHPGHHSGNTIYF.

The J gene is TRBJ2-3, the V gene TRBV4-1; D ambiguous. V dropped 4 bases and J dropped 0 bases, with 11 bases sitting between them. This CDR3 contains 15 residues. Germline V CDR1 and CDR2: MGHRA, YSYEKL. In nucleotides, the CDR3 is TGCGCCAGCAGCCTTGGCTCTCCTAGCACAGATACGCAGTATTTT. Translating it yields CASSLGSPSTDTQYF.

The chain recombines TRBV6-5 with TRBJ2-7; 7 nucleotides match TRBD2. This CDR3 has 15 residues. CDR1 MNHEY and CDR2 SVGAGI come from the germline V gene. Trimming at V came to 0 bases and at J to 3 bases, leaving 5 bases not matched to a gene. This CDR3 is CASSYSRGEGYEQYF. The CDR3 coding sequence is TGTGCCAGCAGTTACTCTCGCGGGGAGGGCTACGAGCAGTACTTC.

The rearrangement links TRBV6-5 to TRBJ2-1, with a weak D call TRBD1 (5 bases). The CDR3 has 13 residues. CDR1 and CDR2 from the germline V gene are MNHEY and SVGAGI. Trimming cost V 2 bases and J 9 bases, with 11 bases left between them. The CDR3 loop is CASSYGAGREQFF. The CDR3 DNA reads TGTGCCAGCAGTTACGGGGCAGGACGTGAGCAGTTCTTC.

V usage is TRBV25-1 and J usage is TRBJ2-1; TRBD2 matches 10 bases. Per the germline V gene, CDR1 is MGHDK and CDR2 is SYGVNS. With V trimmed by 6 bases and J by 2 bases, 4 bases remained unmatched. The CDR3 runs to 15 residues. CDR3 sequence reads: CASSRTSGAYNEQFF. The CDR3 DNA reads as TGTGCCAGCAGCAGAACTAGCGGGGCCTACAATGAGCAGTTCTTC.

This chain joins TRBV6-5 and TRBJ2-5, with a possible D match to TRBD2 (5 bases). The J call could be wrong; TRBJ2-7 is a better fit for the DNA end. CDR1 and CDR2 from the germline V gene are MNHEY and SVGAGI. There are 15 residues in the CDR3. The CDR3 sequence: CASSYSWSGNYEQYF. CDR3 in DNA: TGTGCCAGCAGTTACTCGTGGAGCGGTAACTACGAGCAGTACTTC.

The CDR3: CASRPGRQSYNEQFF. Here the CDR3 DNA reads TGTGCCAGCAGGCCCGGGAGGCAGTCCTACAATGAGCAGTTCTTC. This chain links TRBV6-5 with TRBJ2-1, with 7 nucleotides matching TRBD2. The CDR3 extends over 15 amino acids. Germline V gene lookup returns CDR1 MNHEY and CDR2 SVGAGI. J lost 1 base, V lost 6 bases, and 6 bases had no gene match.

This clone came up once. The J gene is TRBJ1-2, the V gene TRBV7-2; D gene ambiguous. Trimming removed 5 bases from V and 2 bases from J, with 12 bases in between. Looked up from germline, CDR1 is SGHTA and CDR2 is FQGNSA. CDR3 size: 14 residues. This CDR3 reads CASSPRAVNYGYTF. CDR3 in DNA: TGTGCCAGCAGCCCGAGGGCGGTAAACTATGGCTACACCTTC.